Presented here are 27 T cell receptor beta chains from one specimen sequenced in a study of beta chain features in type 1 diabetes. Sequenced material consisted of expressed TCRB transcripts (all of the isolated RNA was reverse transcribed). Clones were sequenced by immunoSEQ multiplex PCR, and TCRdb holds only the in-frame ones, with some missing. In the table there are 250,000 to 350,000 clones, 9.5% to 11% of which are singletons. Specimen: naive CD4+ T cells from blood. These receptors were collected from a woman in her 30s in good health.

This rearrangement joins TRBV18 to TRBJ2-1, with TRBD2 matching 9 bases. The CDR3 spans 17 residues. The V and J ends lost 2 bases and 1 base, in that order; junction bases with no gene match: 6. Germline V gene lookup returns CDR1 KGHSH and CDR2 LQKENI. CDR3 DNA: TGTGCCAGCTCACCAACTTTAGCGGGAGCGTCCTACAATGAGCAGTTCTTC. Translation gives CASSPTLAGASYNEQFF. The full variable domain, its missing parts supplied by reference TRBV18 and TRBJ2-1, is NAGVMQNPRHLVRRRGQEARLRCSPMKGHSHVYWYRQLPEEGLKFMVYLQKENIIDESGMPKERFSAEFPKEGPSILRIQQVVRGDSAAYFCASSPTLAGASYNEQFFGPGTRLTVL.

This rearrangement joins TRBV7-2 to TRBJ2-7; a possible D gene is TRBD2 (6 bases). Trimming pared 2 bases from V and 0 bases from J, leaving 11 bases between. This CDR3 is 15 amino acids long. Germline CDR1 is SGHTA and CDR2 is FQGNSA. CDR3 protein: CASSLSGQSSYEQYF. The CDR3 DNA follows: TGTGCCAGCAGCTTAAGCGGGCAGAGCTCCTACGAGCAGTACTTC.

The chain employs TRBV10-3 and TRBJ2-1; 8 nucleotides line up with TRBD2. The V segment lost 1 base and the J segment 10 bases; nucleotides outside the gene matches: 3. The CDR3 consists of 13 residues. CDR1 is ENHRY, CDR2 SYGVKD, per germline. CDR3 loop: CAISELAGTEQFF. The CDR3 DNA reads as TGTGCCATCAGTGAGTTAGCGGGGACCGAGCAGTTCTTC.

The rearrangement joins TRBV7-9 to TRBJ2-6; 8 nucleotides match TRBD1. The CDR3 has 16 amino acids. With 5 bases clipped from V and 2 bases from J, the junction kept 5 bases outside the gene matches. CDR1 SEHNR and CDR2 FQNEAQ come from the germline V gene (reference sequence). The CDR3 region has the DNA TGTGCCAGCAGCCAGATGGACAGGGCTGGGGCCAACGTCCTGACTTTC. Translation gives CASSQMDRAGANVLTF.

This clone has only a few counts. V gene TRBV9 combines with J gene TRBJ2-5; no reliable D call. CDR1 and CDR2 (germline): SGDLS, YYNGEE. CDR3 length equals 13 residues. Trimming removed 4 bases from V and 6 bases from J, with 13 bases in between. The CDR3 DNA reads as TGTGCCAGCAGCCGTGAACTTCGCCAGACCCAGTACTTC. Residues: CASSRELRQTQYF. Drawing the rest from reference TRBV9 and TRBJ2-5, the complete variable domain is DSGVTQTPKHLITATGQRVTLRCSPRSGDLSVYWYQQSLDQGLQFLIQYYNGEERAKGNILERFSAQQFPDLHSELNLSSLELGDSALYFCASSRELRQTQYFGPGTRLLVL.

Only a few counts were recorded for this clone. The genes are TRBV15 and TRBJ2-5; 8 bases align to TRBD2. The CDR3 covers 14 residues. Trimming cost V 7 bases and J 1 base; bases outside gene matches: 5. Germline CDR1 LNHNV, CDR2 YYDKDF (reference sequence). CDR3 region: CATMGAGGQETQYF. CDR3 bases: TGTGCCACCATGGGGGCGGGGGGCCAAGAGACCCAGTACTTC.

The CDR3 sequence is CAWSGVRGYTF. CDR3 in DNA: TGTGCCTGGAGTGGTGTGAGGGGCTACACCTTC. The chain links TRBV30 to TRBJ1-2; the D is unclear. The CDR3 sequence is 11 residues long. Trimming cost V 1 base and J 8 bases, with 8 bases left between them. The germline V gene has CDR1 GTSNPN and CDR2 SVGIG (reference sequence).

The chain couples TRBV19 to TRBJ2-1; 9 bases match TRBD1. The ends lost 7 bases at V and 1 base at J; junction bases unmatched: 2. The CDR3 spans 14 residues. Germline V gives CDR1 LNHDA, CDR2 SQIVND (reference sequence). CDR3 sequence: CASIGQGSYNEQFF. The CDR3 region has the DNA TGTGCCAGTATTGGACAGGGGTCCTACAATGAGCAGTTCTTC.

For the CDR3, the DNA is TGTGCCAGCACCCACCGCGGGGGGCAAGAGACCCAGTACTTC. Translating it yields CASTHRGGQETQYF. The rearrangement joins TRBV19 to TRBJ2-5, with 8 bases that match TRBD2. CDR3 length: 14 residues. V was clipped by 9 bases and J by 2 bases; unmatched bases: 8. Germline V CDR1 and CDR2: LNHDA, SQIVND (reference sequence). Full variable domain (outside the CDR3, taken from reference TRBV19 and TRBJ2-5): DGGITQSPKYLFRKEGQNVTLSCEQNLNHDAMYWYRQDPGQGLRLIYYSQIVNDFQKGDIAEGYSVSREKKESFPLTVTSAQKNPTAFYLCASTHRGGQETQYFGPGTRLLVL.

The V call is TRBV9, the J call TRBJ1-2, with 9 bases fitting TRBD1. There are 14 residues in the CDR3. V was clipped by 4 bases and J by 4 bases; unmatched bases: 5. Germline V gene data show CDR1 as SGDLS and CDR2 as YYNGEE. CDR3 region: CASSTGGASYGYTF. CDR3 nucleotides: TGTGCCAGCAGCACAGGGGGCGCCTCCTATGGCTACACCTTC.

This clone was counted between two and nine times. This chain connects TRBV7-2 to TRBJ2-3; no reliable D call. V shed 2 bases and J shed 2 bases, with 8 bases lying between them. The germline V gene has CDR1 SGHTA and CDR2 FQGNSA. This CDR3 has 14 amino acids. CDR3 nucleotides: TGTGCCAGCAGCTTAATACAGAACACAGATACGCAGTATTTT. This translates into CASSLIQNTDTQYF. Full variable domain (missing parts from reference TRBV7-2 and TRBJ2-3): GAGVSQSPSNKVTEKGKDVELRCDPISGHTALYWYRQSLGQGLEFLIYFQGNSAPDKSGLPSDRFSAERTGGSVSTLTIQRTQQEDSAVYLCASSLIQNTDTQYFGPGTRLTVL.

This clone was detected only once. The chain couples TRBV9 to TRBJ2-1; 7 nucleotides align to TRBD2. The CDR3 is 15 amino acids. Germline CDR1 SGDLS, CDR2 YYNGEE. The trim removed 1 base at V and 6 bases at J, leaving 7 bases unmatched. The DNA for the CDR3 is TGTGCCAGCAGCGTAACGGCGGGAGTTTTCAATGAGCAGTTCTTC. As protein: CASSVTAGVFNEQFF.

J is TRBJ2-7 and V is TRBV11-2, with D maybe TRBD1 (6 bases). The CDR3 is made up of 14 amino acids. Trimming shortened V by 1 base and J by 2 bases, and 9 bases separated the two germline ends. Germline V CDR1 and CDR2: SGHAT, FQNNGV. The CDR3 DNA is TGTGCCAGCAGCTTAGCAGGGGCGCCCTACGAGCAGTACTTC. This gives the protein CASSLAGAPYEQYF.

This clone was seen a few times. The CDR3 sequence is CASSLQGSMNTEAFF. CDR3 in DNA: TGTGCCAGCAGTTTACAAGGGAGCATGAACACTGAAGCTTTCTTT. This chain links TRBV27 with TRBJ1-1; unclear D gene. Looked up from germline, CDR1 is MNHEY and CDR2 is SMNVEV (reference sequence). The CDR3 contains 15 residues. V dropped 2 bases and J dropped 0 bases, with 10 bases sitting between them.

A few counts support this clone. The CDR3 DNA follows: TGTGCCAGCAGCCCGAACAGGGGGGGCTACACCTTC. As protein: CASSPNRGGYTF. The chain recombines TRBV5-6 with TRBJ1-2; the match to TRBD1 covers 8 bases. CDR3 length: 12 amino acids. V gave up 4 bases and J gave up 8 bases; unmatched junction bases: 4. In germline, CDR1 is SGHDT, CDR2 YYEEEE.

This sequence joins TRBV30 and TRBJ2-7; 11 nucleotides line up with TRBD2. V shed 7 bases and J 5 bases; nucleotides not matched to a gene: 4. The CDR3 sequence is 12 residues long. The germline V gene has CDR1 GTSNPN and CDR2 SVGIG (reference sequence). This CDR3 reads CAYTSGSDEQYF. The CDR3 DNA is TGTGCCTATACTAGCGGGAGCGACGAGCAGTACTTC.

V and J are TRBV28 and TRBJ2-1; D perhaps matches TRBD2 (6 bases). Deletions cut 3 bases from V and 0 bases from J, with 21 bases between. The germline gives CDR1 MDHEN, CDR2 SYDVKM. The CDR3 has 19 amino acids. The CDR3 loop is CASSFRGLRSRLSYNEQFF. CDR3 nucleotides: TGTGCCAGCAGTTTCCGGGGACTGAGGAGTCGACTCTCCTACAATGAGCAGTTCTTC.

This clone was seen a few times. The rearrangement joins TRBV7-9 to TRBJ1-2, with 8 nucleotides matching TRBD1. The germline V gene encodes CDR1 SEHNR and CDR2 FQNEAQ (reference sequence). The CDR3 is 15 amino acids. Germline trimming cut 1 base from V and 4 bases from J; bases unmatched to any gene: 5. The CDR3 nucleotides read TGTGCCAGCAGCTTAGAGGCAGGGGGCGTCTATGGCTACACCTTC. It encodes CASSLEAGGVYGYTF.

This clone was observed a few times. J is TRBJ2-3 and V is TRBV7-2; possibly TRBD2 for D (5 bases). Trimming cost V 1 base and J 6 bases, with 8 bases left between them. Germline V gives CDR1 SGHTA, CDR2 FQGNSA. The CDR3 is 13 amino acids. CDR3 nucleotide sequence: TGTGCCAGCAGCTTAGAGAGGGTCGATACGCAGTATTTT. This sequence encodes CASSLERVDTQYF.

This chain links TRBV27 with TRBJ2-7; TRBD2 matches at 7 bases. This CDR3 is 15 amino acids long. Germline V lookup: CDR1 MNHEY, CDR2 SMNVEV (reference sequence). V was clipped by 4 bases and J by 0 bases; unmatched bases: 6. The CDR3 protein is CASSSPSSGSYEQYF. The DNA for the CDR3 is TGTGCCAGCAGTTCCCCATCTAGCGGCTCCTACGAGCAGTACTTC.

This clone was detected only a few times. The chain couples TRBV5-4 to TRBJ2-5, with 10 bases identical to TRBD2. Trimming removed 0 bases from V and 5 bases from J; junction bases left unmatched: 10. The CDR3 totals 17 residues. Germline V gives CDR1 SGHNT, CDR2 YYREEE (reference sequence). CDR3: CASSLAGFSGRRETQYF. The CDR3, as DNA: TGTGCCAGCAGCTTGGCCGGGTTTAGCGGGAGGCGGGAGACCCAGTACTTC.

This clone was counted only a few times. The chain combines TRBV18 with TRBJ2-1; 8 bases map to TRBD2. Germline CDR1 and CDR2: KGHSH and LQKENI. The CDR3 totals 17 residues. The junction had 13 bases not matched to a gene; V was cut back by 3 bases and J by 6 bases. Written as DNA, the CDR3 is TGTGCCAGCTCACCCACAACTACGGGACTAGGAAGCAATGAGCAGTTCTTC. Amino acids: CASSPTTTGLGSNEQFF.

This clone came up a few times. The gene calls are TRBV4-1 and TRBJ2-7, with D unclear. In germline, CDR1 is MGHRA, CDR2 YSYEKL. Trimming took 4 bases from V and 6 from J, leaving 10 bases between them. CDR3 length equals 12 residues. The CDR3 region has the DNA TGCGCCAGCAGCCTTCACCTCGGCGAGCAGTACTTC. Its translation is CASSLHLGEQYF.

This clone was detected only a few times. V usage is TRBV28 and J usage is TRBJ1-1; D uncertain. Germline CDR1 MDHEN, CDR2 SYDVKM. Trimming stripped 8 bases from V and 4 bases from J, with 20 bases between. The CDR3 is 15 residues long. The CDR3 bases are TGTGCCAGCGTTTCGCTCGGCGTGGGGAGCACTGAAGCTTTCTTT. Its translation: CASVSLGVGSTEAFF. Based on the CDR3 plus reference TRBV28 and TRBJ1-1, the full variable domain is DVKVTQSSRYLVKRTGEKVFLECVQDMDHENMFWYRQDPGLGLRLIYFSYDVKMKEKGDIPEGYSVSREKKERFSLILESASTNQTSMYLCASVSLGVGSTEAFFGQGTRLTVV.

The rearrangement uses TRBV4-2 and TRBJ1-2; TRBD1 agrees at 10 bases. Germline V gene data show CDR1 as LGHNA and CDR2 as YNFKEQ. The ends lost 2 bases at V and 2 bases at J; junction bases unmatched: 8. The CDR3 sequence is 17 residues long. The CDR3 DNA follows: TGTGCCAGCAGCCAAAGATGGGGGGGACAGGGGAACTATGGCTACACCTTC. Translated: CASSQRWGGQGNYGYTF.

Only a few counts were recorded for this clone. The chain is built from TRBV7-2 and TRBJ1-2; 8 bases line up with TRBD1. Trimming took 1 base from V and 8 from J; bases not matched to a gene: 3. The length of the CDR3 is 13 residues. Germline V lookup: CDR1 SGHTA, CDR2 FQGNSA. CDR3 bases: TGTGCCAGCAGCTTAGGGACAGGGATAGGCTACACCTTC. It codes for CASSLGTGIGYTF.

This clone turned up a few times. This chain connects TRBV9 to TRBJ2-5, with 8 bases lining up with TRBD2. The germline V gene encodes CDR1 SGDLS and CDR2 YYNGEE. The CDR3 has 16 residues. The V and J ends lost 1 base and 4 bases, in that order; junction bases with no gene match: 9. The CDR3 DNA sequence: TGTGCCAGCAGCGTAACCCCCGGGGGGGTGGGAGAGACCCAGTACTTC. As protein: CASSVTPGGVGETQYF.